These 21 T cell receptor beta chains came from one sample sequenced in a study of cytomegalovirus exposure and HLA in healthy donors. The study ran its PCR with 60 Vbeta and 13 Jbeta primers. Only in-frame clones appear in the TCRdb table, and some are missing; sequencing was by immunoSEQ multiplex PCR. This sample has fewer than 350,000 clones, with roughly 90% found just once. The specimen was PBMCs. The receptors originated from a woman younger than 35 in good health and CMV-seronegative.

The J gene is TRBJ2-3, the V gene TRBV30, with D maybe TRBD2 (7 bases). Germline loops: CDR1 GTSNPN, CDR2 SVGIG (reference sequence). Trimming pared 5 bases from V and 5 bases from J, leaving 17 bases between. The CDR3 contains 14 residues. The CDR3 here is CAWQVGGGRDTQYF. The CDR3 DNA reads TGTGCCTGGCAGGTAGGGGGGGGAAGAGATACGCAGTATTTT.

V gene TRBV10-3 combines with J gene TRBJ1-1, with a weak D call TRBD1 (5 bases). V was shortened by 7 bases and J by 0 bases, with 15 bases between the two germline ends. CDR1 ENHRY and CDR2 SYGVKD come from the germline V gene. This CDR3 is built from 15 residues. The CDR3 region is CAITERGPMNTEAFF. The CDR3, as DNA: TGTGCCATCACTGAAAGGGGCCCGATGAACACTGAAGCTTTCTTT.

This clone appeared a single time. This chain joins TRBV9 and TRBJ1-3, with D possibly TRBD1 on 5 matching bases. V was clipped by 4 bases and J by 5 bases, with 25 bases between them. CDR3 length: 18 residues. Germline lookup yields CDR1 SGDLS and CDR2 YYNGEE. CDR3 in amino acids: CASSHAKGQGDGRNTIYF. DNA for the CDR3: TGTGCCAGCAGCCACGCGAAGGGGCAGGGCGATGGGAGAAACACCATATATTTT.

The CDR3 coding sequence is TGTGCCTGGAGTGTGGACAGGGCCCACAATGAGCAGTTCTTC. The encoded protein is CAWSVDRAHNEQFF. This sequence joins TRBV30 and TRBJ2-1; 8 bases are shared with TRBD1. With 0 bases clipped from V and 5 bases from J, the junction kept 3 bases outside the gene matches. Germline CDR1 is GTSNPN and CDR2 is SVGIG (reference sequence). This CDR3 has 14 amino acids.

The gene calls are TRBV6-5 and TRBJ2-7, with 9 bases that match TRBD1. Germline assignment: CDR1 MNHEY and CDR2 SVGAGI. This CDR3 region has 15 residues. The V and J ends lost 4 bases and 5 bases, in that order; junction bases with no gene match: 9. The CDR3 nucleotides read TGTGCCAGCAGTTCCTCGGGACAGGGTTATCACGAGCAGTACTTC. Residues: CASSSSGQGYHEQYF.

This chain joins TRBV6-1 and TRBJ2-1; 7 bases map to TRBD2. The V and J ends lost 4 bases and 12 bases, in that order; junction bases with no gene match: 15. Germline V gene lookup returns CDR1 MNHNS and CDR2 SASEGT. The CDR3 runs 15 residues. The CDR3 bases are TGTGCCAGCAGTGGGGGACTACCTCCCGCAGTTGGGCAGTTCTTC. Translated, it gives CASSGGLPPAVGQFF.

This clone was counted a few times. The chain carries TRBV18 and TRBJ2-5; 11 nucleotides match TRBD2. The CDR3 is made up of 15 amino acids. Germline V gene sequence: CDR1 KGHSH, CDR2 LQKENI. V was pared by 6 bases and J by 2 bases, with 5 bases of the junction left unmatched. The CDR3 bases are TGTGCCAGCTCGTCGACTAGCGGGATGCAAGAGACCCAGTACTTC. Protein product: CASSSTSGMQETQYF.

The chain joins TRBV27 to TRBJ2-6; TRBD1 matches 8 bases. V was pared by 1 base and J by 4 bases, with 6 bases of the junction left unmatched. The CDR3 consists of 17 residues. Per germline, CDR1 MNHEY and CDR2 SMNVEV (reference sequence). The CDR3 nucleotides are TGTGCCAGCAGTTTATTTCAGGGGGCAGCGGGGGCCAACGTCCTGACTTTC. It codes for CASSLFQGAAGANVLTF.

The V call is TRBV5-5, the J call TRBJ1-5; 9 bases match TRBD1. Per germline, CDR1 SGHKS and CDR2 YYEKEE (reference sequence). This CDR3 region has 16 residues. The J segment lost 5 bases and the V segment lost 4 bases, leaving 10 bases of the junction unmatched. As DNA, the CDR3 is TGTGCCAGCAGCCTGCGAATCCGGACAGGGGATCAGCCCCAGCATTTT. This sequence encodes CASSLRIRTGDQPQHF. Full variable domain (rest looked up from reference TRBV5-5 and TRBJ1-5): DAGVTQSPTHLIKTRGQQVTLRCSPISGHKSVSWYQQVLGQGPQFIFQYYEKEERGRGNFPDRFSARQFPNYSSELNVNALLLGDSALYLCASSLRIRTGDQPQHFGDGTRLSIL.

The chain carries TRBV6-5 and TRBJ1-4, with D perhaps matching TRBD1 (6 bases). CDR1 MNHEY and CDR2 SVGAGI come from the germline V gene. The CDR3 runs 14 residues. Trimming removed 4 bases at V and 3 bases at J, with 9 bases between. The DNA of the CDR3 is TGTGCCAGCAGTTCGACAGGTTCTAATGAAAAACTGTTTTTT. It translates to CASSSTGSNEKLFF.

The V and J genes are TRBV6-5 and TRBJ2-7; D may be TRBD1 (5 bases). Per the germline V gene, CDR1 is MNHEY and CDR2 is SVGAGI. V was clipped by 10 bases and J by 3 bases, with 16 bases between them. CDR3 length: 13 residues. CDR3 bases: TGTGCCACCACGCCGGCAGGGCGCTACGAGCAGTACTTC. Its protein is CATTPAGRYEQYF.

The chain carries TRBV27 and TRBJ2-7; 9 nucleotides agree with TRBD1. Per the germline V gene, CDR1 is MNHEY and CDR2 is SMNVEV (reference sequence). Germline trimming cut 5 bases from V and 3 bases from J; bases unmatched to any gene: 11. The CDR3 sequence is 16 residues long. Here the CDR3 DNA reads TGTGCCAGCAGTCCCCTCTCGACAGGGGGGGTCTACGAGCAGTACTTC. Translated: CASSPLSTGGVYEQYF.

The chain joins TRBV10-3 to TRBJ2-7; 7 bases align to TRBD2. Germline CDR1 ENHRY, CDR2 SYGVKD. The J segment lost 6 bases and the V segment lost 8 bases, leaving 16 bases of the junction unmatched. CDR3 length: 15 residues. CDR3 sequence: CAIGGGEISRLEQYF. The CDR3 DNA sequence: TGTGCCATCGGGGGAGGGGAAATATCTCGGCTCGAGCAGTACTTC.

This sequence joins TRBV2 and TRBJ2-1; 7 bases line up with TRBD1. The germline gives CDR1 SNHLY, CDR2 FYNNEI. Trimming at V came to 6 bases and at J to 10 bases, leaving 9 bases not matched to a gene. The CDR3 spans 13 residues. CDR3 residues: CASSPGQDQEQFF. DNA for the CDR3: TGTGCCAGCAGCCCCGGACAGGACCAAGAGCAGTTCTTC.

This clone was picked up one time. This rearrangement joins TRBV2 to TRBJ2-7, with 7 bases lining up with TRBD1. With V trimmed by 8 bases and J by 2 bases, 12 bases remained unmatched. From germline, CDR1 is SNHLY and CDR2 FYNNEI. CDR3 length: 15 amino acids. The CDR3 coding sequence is TGTGCCAGCGCCCTACAGACAGGGCAGGCCTACGAGCAGTACTTC. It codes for CASALQTGQAYEQYF. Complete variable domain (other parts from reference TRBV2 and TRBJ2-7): EPEVTQTPSHQVTQMGQEVILRCVPISNHLYFYWYRQILGQKVEFLVSFYNNEISEKSEIFDDQFSVERPDGSNFTLKIRSTKLEDSAMYFCASALQTGQAYEQYFGPGTRLTVT.

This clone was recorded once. The CDR3 region has the DNA TGTGCCAGTAGTATCTGGGTTAGCGGGGTGAATGAGCAGTTCTTC. It is translated as CASSIWVSGVNEQFF. V gene TRBV19 combines with J gene TRBJ2-1, with 8 positions matching TRBD2. CDR1 and CDR2 (germline): LNHDA, SQIVND (reference sequence). The CDR3 consists of 15 residues. Trimming at V came to 3 bases and at J to 7 bases, leaving 8 bases not matched to a gene.

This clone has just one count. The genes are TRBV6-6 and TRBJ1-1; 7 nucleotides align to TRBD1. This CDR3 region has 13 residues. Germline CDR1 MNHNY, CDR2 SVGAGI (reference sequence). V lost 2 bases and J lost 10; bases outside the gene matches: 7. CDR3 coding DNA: TGTGCCAGCAGTTACAGCGAGGGGGCAAGAGCTTTCTTT. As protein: CASSYSEGARAFF.

This CDR3 reads CASSPAREDREKLFF. For the CDR3, the DNA is TGTGCCAGCAGTCCGGCCCGCGAGGACAGGGAAAAACTGTTTTTT. The chain joins TRBV28 to TRBJ1-4; 7 nucleotides match TRBD1. In germline, CDR1 is MDHEN, CDR2 SYDVKM. The CDR3 consists of 15 residues. With 5 bases clipped from V and 8 bases from J, the junction kept 11 bases outside the gene matches.

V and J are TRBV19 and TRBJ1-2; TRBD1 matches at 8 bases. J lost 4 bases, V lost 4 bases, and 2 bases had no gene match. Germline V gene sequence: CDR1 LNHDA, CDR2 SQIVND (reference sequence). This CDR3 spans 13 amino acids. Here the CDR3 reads CASSTGQGYGYTF. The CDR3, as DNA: TGTGCCAGTAGTACCGGACAGGGCTATGGCTACACCTTC.

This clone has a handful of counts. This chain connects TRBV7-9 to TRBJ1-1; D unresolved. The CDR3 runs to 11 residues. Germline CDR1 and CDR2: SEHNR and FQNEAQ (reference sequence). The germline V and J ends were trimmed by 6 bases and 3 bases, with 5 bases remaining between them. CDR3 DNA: TGTGCCAGCAGTAGAGACACTGAAGCTTTCTTT. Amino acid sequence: CASSRDTEAFF.

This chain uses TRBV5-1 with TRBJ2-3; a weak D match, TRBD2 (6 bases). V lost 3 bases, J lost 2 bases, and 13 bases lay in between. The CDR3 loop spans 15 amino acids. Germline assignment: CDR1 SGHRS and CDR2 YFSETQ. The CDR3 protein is CASSSGGVSTDTQYF. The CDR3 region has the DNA TGCGCCAGCAGCTCGGGCGGGGTCTCCACAGATACGCAGTATTTT.